These 29 T cell receptor beta chains were all obtained from the same sample, sequenced in a study of blood T cell repertoires in COVID-19. Sequenced by immunoSEQ multiplex PCR; TCRdb stores in-frame clones only, minus some. The data hold about 150,000 clones, with around 91% observed a single time. The sample comprised peripheral blood. The receptors shown here come from a woman between 40 and 55 years old with acute or convalescent COVID-19.

The rearrangement uses TRBV14 and TRBJ2-1, with a possible D match to TRBD2 (6 bases). V was shortened by 4 bases and J by 6 bases, with 13 bases between the two germline ends. Germline V gene lookup returns CDR1 SGHDN and CDR2 FVKESK. The CDR3 spans 14 residues. In nucleotides, the CDR3 is TGTGCCAGCAGCCGGGCGGGAAGATTCAATGAGCAGTTCTTC. It encodes CASSRAGRFNEQFF.

This chain's CDR3 is CASLSWAVSYNSPLHF. The CDR3 DNA follows: TGTGCCAGCTTGAGTTGGGCAGTCTCCTATAATTCACCCCTCCACTTT. The V and J genes are TRBV28 and TRBJ1-6; D gene ambiguous. The V end lost 8 bases, the J end lost 0 bases, and 14 bases lay between the germline ends. CDR1 and CDR2 (germline): MDHEN, SYDVKM. This CDR3 region has 16 residues.

The chain joins TRBV2 to TRBJ1-3; D call uncertain. Germline CDR1 reads SNHLY; CDR2 reads FYNNEI. CDR3 length equals 13 residues. V lost 7 bases to trimming and J lost 2 bases, with 9 bases between them. The CDR3 protein is CASKELAGNTIYF. In DNA form, the CDR3 reads TGTGCCAGCAAGGAGCTAGCTGGAAACACCATATATTTT.

V is TRBV28 and J is TRBJ2-5; 8 bases agree with TRBD1. CDR1 MDHEN and CDR2 SYDVKM come from the germline V gene. The V and J ends lost 4 bases and 5 bases, in that order; junction bases with no gene match: 18. The CDR3 sequence is 18 residues long. The CDR3 nucleotides are TGTGCCAGCAGTTCTTCCAGCTGGACAGGGAGTGCGGCTGAGACCCAGTACTTC. Translated: CASSSSSWTGSAAETQYF.

V usage is TRBV4-1 and J usage is TRBJ2-7; D may be TRBD1 (6 bases). CDR1 and CDR2 from the germline V gene are MGHRA and YSYEKL. The CDR3 has 12 residues. V was cut by 2 bases and J by 7 bases, with 9 bases left in between. The CDR3: CASSQIGTEQYF. CDR3 sequence (DNA): TGCGCCAGCAGCCAAATCGGGACAGAGCAGTACTTC.

The chain uses TRBV19 and TRBJ2-7; 11 positions agree with TRBD2. This CDR3 is built from 17 residues. The trim removed 3 bases at V and 2 bases at J, leaving 9 bases unmatched. Germline V lookup: CDR1 LNHDA, CDR2 SQIVND (reference sequence). CDR3 protein: CASSIGTSGIVTYEQYF. The CDR3 DNA reads TGTGCCAGTAGTATTGGGACTAGCGGCATAGTTACCTACGAGCAGTACTTC.

Only one count was recorded for this clone. The same CDR3 also results from other DNA sequences found in this sample. J is TRBJ2-2 and V is TRBV30, with 8 bases fitting TRBD1. This CDR3 spans 13 amino acids. Germline CDR1 is GTSNPN and CDR2 is SVGIG (reference sequence). The junction had 5 bases not matched to a gene; V was cut back by 3 bases and J by 8 bases. In DNA, the CDR3 is TGTGCCTGGAGCCAGGGGGCGGGGGGGGAGCTGTTTTTT. Amino acids: CAWSQGAGGELFF.

The rearrangement uses TRBV24-1 and TRBJ2-3, with 10 bases that match TRBD2. Germline loops: CDR1 KGHDR, CDR2 SFDVKD. V was clipped by 12 bases and J by 5 bases; unmatched bases: 10. This CDR3 comprises 14 residues. CDR3 sequence: CASSGRVAEDTQYF. The CDR3, as DNA: TGTGCCTCTAGCGGGAGAGTGGCGGAAGATACGCAGTATTTT.

The chain employs TRBV2 and TRBJ2-2; 9 bases agree with TRBD1. Germline assignment: CDR1 SNHLY and CDR2 FYNNEI. This CDR3 region has 15 residues. V lost 5 bases, J lost 1 base, and 2 bases stayed unmatched. CDR3 DNA: TGTGCCAGCAGTAAGGGACAGGGGAACACCGGGGAGCTGTTTTTT. This gives the protein CASSKGQGNTGELFF.

The table lists this clone with a count of one. The gene calls are TRBV3-1 (or the pseudogene TRBV3-2) and TRBJ2-7; 9 nucleotides align to TRBD1. Germline lookup yields CDR1 LGHDT and CDR2 YNNKEL (reference sequence). The CDR3 totals 17 residues. J was trimmed by 3 bases and V by 1 base; bases with no gene match: 10. The CDR3 coding sequence is TGTGCCAGCAGCCAAGTTTCGGGGACAGGGCCTAACTACGAGCAGTACTTC. Amino acid sequence: CASSQVSGTGPNYEQYF.

The chain combines TRBV6-2 or TRBV6-3 with TRBJ1-5; D remains unclear. The germline V and J ends were trimmed by 2 bases and 9 bases, with 14 bases remaining between them. Germline values: CDR1 MNHEY, CDR2 SVGEGT. CDR3 length equals 14 residues. The CDR3 DNA follows: TGTGCCAGCAGTTACCGCGGAGCTGAACCGCCCCAGCATTTT. Protein: CASSYRGAEPPQHF.

The chain links TRBV7-2 to TRBJ2-1; tentative D call: TRBD1 (5 bases). V lost 5 bases and J 5 bases, leaving 13 bases between the germline ends. The CDR3 is 14 amino acids. CDR1 and CDR2 (germline): SGHTA, FQGNSA. CDR3 amino acids: CASSRDSSHNEQFF. In DNA, the CDR3 is TGTGCCAGCAGCCGTGACAGTTCCCACAATGAGCAGTTCTTC.

This clone was counted once. The J gene is TRBJ2-3, the V gene TRBV30, with 7 bases lining up with TRBD1. The trim removed 0 bases at V and 1 base at J, leaving 4 bases unmatched. The germline CDR1 and CDR2 sequences are GTSNPN and SVGIG (reference sequence). CDR3 length: 15 residues. CDR3 sequence: CAWSVLGQGTDTQYF. The CDR3 DNA follows: TGTGCCTGGAGTGTACTAGGACAGGGCACAGATACGCAGTATTTT.

This sequence joins TRBV7-9 and TRBJ2-2; D perhaps matches TRBD2 (6 bases). The CDR3 has 16 amino acids. V was cut by 7 bases and J by 2 bases, with 17 bases left in between. The germline CDR1 and CDR2 sequences are SEHNR and FQNEAQ (reference sequence). CDR3 region: CASTQIGGANTGELFF. The CDR3 DNA sequence: TGTGCCAGCACCCAGATTGGCGGGGCTAACACCGGGGAGCTGTTTTTT. The complete variable domain, with remaining parts taken from reference TRBV7-9 and TRBJ2-2, reads DTGVSQNPRHKITKRGQNVTFRCDPISEHNRLYWYRQTLGQGPEFLTYFQNEAQLEKSRLLSDRFSAERPKGSFSTLEIQRTEQGDSAMYLCASTQIGGANTGELFFGEGSRLTVL.

J is TRBJ2-1 and V is TRBV10-1; 12 bases are a match to TRBD1. The CDR3 consists of 16 residues. With V trimmed by 4 bases and J by 7 bases, 8 bases remained unmatched. Germline assignment: CDR1 WNHNN and CDR2 SYGVQD (reference sequence). CDR3 amino acids: CASSVGGQGALNEQFF. CDR3 bases: TGCGCCAGCAGTGTGGGGGGACAGGGGGCCTTGAATGAGCAGTTCTTC.

The chain carries TRBV3-1 (or the pseudogene TRBV3-2) and TRBJ2-3; 9 nucleotides agree with TRBD2. J gave up 0 bases and V 4 bases, and 8 bases lay outside the gene matches. Germline-derived CDR1 and CDR2 are LGHDT and YNNKEL (reference sequence). The CDR3 is 17 amino acids. In DNA, the CDR3 is TGTGCCAGCAGCCCTGGATGGACTAGCGCCAGCACAGATACGCAGTATTTT. It encodes CASSPGWTSASTDTQYF.

V usage is TRBV3-1 (or the pseudogene TRBV3-2) and J usage is TRBJ2-1; D may be TRBD2 (5 bases). The V and J ends lost 1 base and 7 bases respectively, with 14 bases between them. CDR1 LGHDT and CDR2 YNNKEL come from the germline V gene (reference sequence). The CDR3 runs 15 residues. The chain's CDR3 is CASSQGGSSRNEQFF. CDR3 in DNA: TGTGCCAGCAGCCAAGGTGGGAGTAGTAGGAATGAGCAGTTCTTC.

The genes are TRBV3-1 (or the pseudogene TRBV3-2) and TRBJ2-2; 8 positions agree with TRBD2. The CDR3 spans 13 residues. V was pared by 11 bases and J by 5 bases, with 7 bases of the junction left unmatched. The germline gives CDR1 LGHDT, CDR2 YNNKEL (reference sequence). Here the CDR3 reads CAATGGGTGELFF. CDR3 in DNA: TGTGCCGCCACCGGGGGGGGAACCGGGGAGCTGTTTTTT.

J is TRBJ2-1 and V is TRBV18, with D perhaps TRBD1 (6 bases). This CDR3 is built from 17 residues. V lost 3 bases to trimming and J lost 0 bases, with 15 bases between them. Germline lookup yields CDR1 KGHSH and CDR2 LQKENI. This CDR3 is CASSPGHQKSSYNEQFF. The DNA of the CDR3 is TGTGCCAGCTCACCGGGACATCAAAAAAGCTCCTACAATGAGCAGTTCTTC.

This rearrangement joins TRBV5-1 to TRBJ1-6; D gene unclear. The germline gives CDR1 SGHRS, CDR2 YFSETQ. The CDR3 runs to 12 residues. Trimming pared 4 bases from V and 6 bases from J, leaving 5 bases between. DNA of the CDR3: TGCGCCAGCAGCACTAGTAATTCACCCCTCCACTTT. It is translated as CASSTSNSPLHF. The full variable domain, completed using reference TRBV5-1 and TRBJ1-6, is KAGVTQTPRYLIKTRGQQVTLSCSPISGHRSVSWYQQTPGQGLQFLFEYFSETQRNKGNFPGRFSGRQFSNSRSEMNVSTLELGDSALYLCASSTSNSPLHFGNGTRLTVT.

The chain uses TRBV9 and TRBJ1-4; 9 nucleotides align to TRBD1. The ends lost 7 bases at V and 3 bases at J; junction bases unmatched: 7. The CDR3 is 15 residues long. The germline CDR1 and CDR2 sequences are SGDLS and YYNGEE. DNA for the CDR3: TGTGCCAGCTCATACAGGGGGCTACCTAATGAAAAACTGTTTTTT. Its translation: CASSYRGLPNEKLFF. The full variable domain, completed using reference TRBV9 and TRBJ1-4, is DSGVTQTPKHLITATGQRVTLRCSPRSGDLSVYWYQQSLDQGLQFLIQYYNGEERAKGNILERFSAQQFPDLHSELNLSSLELGDSALYFCASSYRGLPNEKLFFGSGTQLSVL.

The CDR3 DNA reads as TGTGCCAGCAGCTTAACTAGCAATGAGCAGTTCTTC. Its protein product is CASSLTSNEQFF. J is TRBJ2-1 and V is TRBV11-3; a possible D gene is TRBD2 (5 bases). Trimming removed 2 bases from V and 6 bases from J, with 5 bases in between. The CDR3 covers 12 residues. Germline V lookup: CDR1 SGHNT, CDR2 YENEEA.

This clone was picked up a small number of times. The chain links TRBV24-1 to TRBJ1-1; 8 bases align to TRBD1. Trimming at V came to 3 bases and at J to 4 bases, leaving 0 bases not matched to a gene. Germline values: CDR1 KGHDR, CDR2 SFDVKD. This CDR3 contains 13 residues. The CDR3 region has the DNA TGTGCCACCAGTGATACAGGGGGCACTGAAGCTTTCTTT. Translated, it gives CATSDTGGTEAFF.

The V gene is TRBV28, the J gene TRBJ2-7; 9 bases line up with TRBD1. The length of the CDR3 is 16 residues. Germline V lookup: CDR1 MDHEN, CDR2 SYDVKM. The V gene end was trimmed by 3 bases and the J gene end by 1 base; junction bases not matched to a gene: 7. CDR3 loop: CASSFFGTGLSYEQYF. Written as DNA, the CDR3 is TGTGCCAGCAGTTTTTTCGGGACAGGGCTTTCCTACGAGCAGTACTTC.

This chain links TRBV7-8 with TRBJ1-4; D gene unclear. CDR1 and CDR2 from the germline V gene are SGHVS and FQNEAQ. Deletions cut 1 base from V and 0 bases from J, with 12 bases between. This CDR3 has 17 amino acids. This chain's CDR3 is CASSLVVTAATNEKLFF. In nucleotides, the CDR3 is TGTGCCAGCAGCTTAGTCGTGACTGCAGCAACTAATGAAAAACTGTTTTTT.

J is TRBJ1-1 and V is TRBV6-5; 7 bases map to TRBD1. The junction had 4 bases not matched to a gene; V was cut back by 2 bases and J by 4 bases. Looked up from germline, CDR1 is MNHEY and CDR2 is SVGAGI. The CDR3 contains 14 residues. CDR3 in DNA: TGTGCCAGCAGTTACGGACAGGCGGGCACTGAAGCTTTCTTT. Translation gives CASSYGQAGTEAFF.

The V and J genes are TRBV11-3 and TRBJ2-2, with TRBD2 matching 7 bases. Per the germline V gene, CDR1 is SGHNT and CDR2 is YENEEA. The CDR3 is 15 residues long. After removal of 1 base from V and 3 bases from J, the junction contained 2 bases not matched to a gene. In DNA, the CDR3 is TGTGCCAGCAGCTTAGGGACTAGGGACACCGGGGAGCTGTTTTTT. This codes for CASSLGTRDTGELFF.

The J gene is TRBJ2-3, the V gene TRBV28; TRBD1 agrees at 11 bases. Germline V CDR1 and CDR2: MDHEN, SYDVKM. The junction had 7 bases not matched to a gene; V was cut back by 5 bases and J by 3 bases. The CDR3 sequence is 16 residues long. The CDR3 DNA reads as TGTGCCAGCAGTCCATCCGGGACAGGGGGTACAGATACGCAGTATTTT. Its protein is CASSPSGTGGTDTQYF.

With respect to this clone: A junction boundary mismatches the germline segment, possibly from a read error. The chain uses TRBV7-9 and TRBJ1-6; tentative D call: TRBD1 (5 bases). The CDR3 sequence is 12 residues long. Germline CDR1 and CDR2: SEHNR and FQNEAQ (reference sequence). In nucleotides, the CDR3 is TGTGCCAGCAGCTTATTGGGCAGGGAAGTTGCCTTT. Amino acids: CASSLLGREVAF.